These T cell receptor beta chains were read from a single sample in a study of cytomegalovirus exposure and HLA in healthy donors. This table comes from immunoSEQ multiplex PCR, and its TCRdb copy is limited to in-frame clones, with some not included. The sample holds 100,000 or so clones; roughly 82% are singletons and the top ten take 3% to 3.5%. The sample was PBMCs. Every receptor here comes from a man aged 25 to 40 in good health and CMV-seropositive. Both conserved end residues are part of each CDR3. The order of the fields is J gene, V gene, CDR3 protein.

>TRBJ2-7|TRBV28
CATGDSPYEQYF
>TRBJ2-7|TRBV29-1
CSVESRGSYEQYF
>TRBJ2-6|TRBV6-5
CASATGTGANVLTF
>TRBJ2-7|TRBV7-9
CASSGPGTSGYEQYF
>TRBJ2-7|TRBV4-3
CASSQELVPYEQYF
>TRBJ2-7|TRBV6-1
CASSEEAGNSYEQYF
>TRBJ2-7|TRBV28
CASSLVPGRVDEQYF
>TRBJ1-5|TRBV18
CASSPGQGATQPQHF
>TRBJ2-1|TRBV29-1
CSVETGRELYNEQFF
>TRBJ2-1|TRBV5-8
CASSFRQGSYNEQFF
>TRBJ1-3|TRBV30
CACSPPRDLRGNTIYF
>TRBJ2-1|TRBV7-8
CASSLRSDNEQFF
>TRBJ1-2|TRBV29-1
CSVTTGTDTRGYGYTF
>TRBJ2-1|TRBV5-1
CASSPGLAGEEQFF
>TRBJ1-6|TRBV6-5
CASSYGGDDGSPLHF
>TRBJ2-3|TRBV19
CASSTGIPDTQYF
>TRBJ2-1|TRBV5-1
CASSPGTSGGEQFF
>TRBJ1-2|TRBV10-3
CAISDPRIANYGYTF
>TRBJ1-1|TRBV7-2
CASSPGGRITEAFF
>TRBJ2-7|TRBV15
CATSRVLGRNVYEQYF
>TRBJ1-5|TRBV25-1
CASSEGGWYQPQHF
>TRBJ1-1|TRBV4-1
CASSQEGQLNTEAFF
>TRBJ1-1|TRBV18
CASSPQGMNTEAFF
>TRBJ1-4|TRBV10-3
CAISGQATNEKLFF
>TRBJ1-2|TRBV5-1
CASSSGDSNYGYTF
>TRBJ1-1|TRBV5-1
CASSGSPTGTEAFF
>TRBJ2-1|TRBV5-1
CASSSSLAGDHNEQFF
>TRBJ2-7|TRBV30
CAWSARDSIEQYF
>TRBJ1-6|TRBV5-1
CASSTGQGHSPLHF
>TRBJ2-1|TRBV18
CASSPSGMREQFF
>.|TRBV6-5
CASSYSRQGNEQYF
>TRBJ1-1|TRBV28
CASSEIAGGRATEAFF
>TRBJ2-7|TRBV6-1
CASSLGGQGAYEQYF
>TRBJ2-1|TRBV5-8
CASSGRTGSYNEQFF
>TRBJ2-7|TRBV27
CASSPARGGFYEQYF
>TRBJ2-7|TRBV10-1
CASSSDTSSYEQYF
>TRBJ1-1|TRBV30
CAWTYRGNTEAFF
>TRBJ2-3|TRBV27
CASGLQEPSTDTQYF
>TRBJ2-1|TRBV6-5
CASSRGLENEQFF
>TRBJ1-5|TRBV28
CASSRMTGNQPQHF
>TRBJ1-2|TRBV14
CASSRSTNYGYTF
>TRBJ1-1|TRBV7-9
CASSNTGGVTEAFF
>TRBJ2-7|TRBV5-1
CASSFEGAGGQYF
>TRBJ1-1|TRBV6-5
CASSLTGALNTEAFF
>TRBJ2-5|TRBV4-1
CASSRAGGESETQYF